One T cell receptor (beta chain) is described in this entry. The data are from a study of blood T cell repertoires in COVID-19. Overall study context: Samples representing acute and convalescent COVID-19 were sourced from the United States, Italy and Spain. T cells, B-cell-depleted T cells, or PBMCs supplied cDNA or gDNA.

In the source study's methods: Researchers report that nucleated cell counts were estimated from reference gene primer amplification. TCRdb's table, derived via immunoSEQ multiplex PCR, lists solely in-frame clones and lacks some. The V and J calls and the clone size are those of that table, but D and trimming were determined from the DNA. This table holds some 83,000 clones, approximately 80% found once. The ends lost 6 bases at V and 2 bases at J; junction bases unmatched: 1. Germline V gene lookup returns CDR1 MNHEY and CDR2 SMNVEV (reference sequence). The CDR3 length is 14 residues. The sample consisted of peripheral blood. V is TRBV27 and J is TRBJ2-1; TRBD2 agrees at 10 bases. This sequence originates from a man of 80 years or more with acute or convalescent COVID-19. CDR3 region: CASSGLAAYNEQFF. DNA of the CDR3: TGTGCCAGCAGCGGACTAGCGGCCTACAATGAGCAGTTCTTC.